The clone carrying this T cell receptor (beta chain) was observed at least ten times. The time point: newly diagnosed GD, antithyroid drugs for less than 3 months. Preparation of the TCR library used RNA extracted from PBMCs. Xi'an, China, was home to the endocrinology department that provided patients. Construction of TCR beta libraries relied on iRepertoire HTBI primers and on Arm-PCR targeting CDR3 regions. Under the authors' procedure: Analysis of the samples identified 50 to 65 TRBV and 14 TRBJ segments. TCRdb processed the multiplex PCR reads anew with MiXCR; each CDR3 protein has one entry. These V and J calls originate from TCRdb's pipeline instead of the authors' own analysis. The sample holds 350,000 to 400,000 distinct CDR3 sequences, roughly a sixth seen once. These data come from a study of regulatory T cells in long-lasting Graves disease. Per germline, CDR1 MNHEY and CDR2 SVGAGI. V was shortened by 0 bases and J by 8 bases, with 16 bases between the two germline ends. The CDR3 loop spans 15 amino acids.

This chain uses TRBV6-5 with TRBJ1-2; maybe TRBD1 (6 bases). The sample consisted of peripheral blood mononuclear cells (PBMCs), taken at new diagnosis, from a patient treated with antithyroid drugs. This sequence was found in a female donor with Graves disease. This chain's CDR3 is CASSYSHQGKRGYTF. The CDR3 DNA reads as TGTGCCAGCAGTTACTCACACCAGGGGAAGCGCGGCTACACCTTC.